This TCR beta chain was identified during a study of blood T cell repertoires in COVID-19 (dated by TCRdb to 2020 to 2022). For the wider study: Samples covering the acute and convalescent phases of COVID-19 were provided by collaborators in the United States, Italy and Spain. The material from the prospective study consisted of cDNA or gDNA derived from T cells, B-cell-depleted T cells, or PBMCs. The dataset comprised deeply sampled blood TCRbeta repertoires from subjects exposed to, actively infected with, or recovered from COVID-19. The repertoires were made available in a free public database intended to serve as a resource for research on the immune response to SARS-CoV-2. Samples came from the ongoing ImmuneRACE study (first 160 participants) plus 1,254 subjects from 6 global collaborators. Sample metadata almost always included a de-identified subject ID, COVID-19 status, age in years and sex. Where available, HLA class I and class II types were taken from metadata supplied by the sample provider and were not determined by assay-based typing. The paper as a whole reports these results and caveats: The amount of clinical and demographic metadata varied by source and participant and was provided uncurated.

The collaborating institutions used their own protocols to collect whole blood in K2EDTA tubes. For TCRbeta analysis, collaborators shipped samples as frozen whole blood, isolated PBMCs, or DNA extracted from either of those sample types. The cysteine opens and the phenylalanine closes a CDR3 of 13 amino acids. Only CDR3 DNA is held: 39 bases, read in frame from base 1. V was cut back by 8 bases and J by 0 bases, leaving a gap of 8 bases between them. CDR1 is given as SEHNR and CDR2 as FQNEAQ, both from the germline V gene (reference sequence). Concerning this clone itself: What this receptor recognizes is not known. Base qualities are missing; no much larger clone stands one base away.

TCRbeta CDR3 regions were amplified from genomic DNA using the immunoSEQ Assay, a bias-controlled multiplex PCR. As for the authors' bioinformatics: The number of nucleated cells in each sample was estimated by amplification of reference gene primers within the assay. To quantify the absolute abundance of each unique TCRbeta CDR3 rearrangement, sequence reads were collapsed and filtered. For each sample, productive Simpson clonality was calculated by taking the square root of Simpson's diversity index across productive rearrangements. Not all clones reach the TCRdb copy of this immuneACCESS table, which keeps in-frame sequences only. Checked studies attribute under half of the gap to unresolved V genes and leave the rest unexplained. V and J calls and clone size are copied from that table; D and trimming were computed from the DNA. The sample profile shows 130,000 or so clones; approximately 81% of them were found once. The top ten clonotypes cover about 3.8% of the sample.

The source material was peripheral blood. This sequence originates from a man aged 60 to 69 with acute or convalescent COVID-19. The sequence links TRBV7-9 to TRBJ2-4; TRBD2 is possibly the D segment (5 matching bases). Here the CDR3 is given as CASQGLAKNIQYF. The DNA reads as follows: TGTGCCAGCCAAGGACTAGCCAAAAACATTCAGTACTTC.